These 3 T cell receptor beta chains were all obtained from the same sample, sequenced in a study of T cell responses to AZD1222 COVID-19 vaccine. Method: immunoSEQ multiplex PCR; TCRdb's copy keeps in-frame clones and lacks some. Among 150,000 or so clones, more than 85% were seen once, and the ten largest hold about 0.9%. This sample comprised peripheral blood, obtained on day 0 of AZD1222 vaccination. These receptors came from an adult in good health.

The CDR3 coding sequence is TGTGCCAGCAGTTACTCATCAGAGACCCAGTACTTC. Translating gives CASSYSSETQYF. This chain uses TRBV6-2 or TRBV6-3 with TRBJ2-5; D is unresolved. The CDR3 has 12 residues. Between the trimmed V and J ends, which lost 0 bases and 4 bases, there was a span of 3 bases. Germline lookup yields CDR1 MNHEY and CDR2 SVGEGT.

The chain employs TRBV6-5 and TRBJ1-1, with no clear D. The CDR3 is made up of 12 amino acids. Germline lookup yields CDR1 MNHEY and CDR2 SVGAGI. V was trimmed by 6 bases and J by 4 bases, leaving 9 bases between them. The CDR3 spells CASRRGSTEAFF. In DNA, the CDR3 is TGTGCCAGCAGGCGGGGATCCACTGAAGCTTTCTTT.

The rearrangement links TRBV21-1 to TRBJ1-6; the DNA was not compared with TRBD1, the D call given in the table. TRBV21-1 is designated a pseudogene. The CDR3 consists of 16 residues. The CDR3 here is CASSTNRGGRNSPLHF. The CDR3, as DNA: TGTGCCAGCAGCACGAACAGGGGGGGGAGGAATTCACCCCTCCACTTT.